This TCR beta chain was sequenced in a study of blood T cell repertoires in COVID-19. Study background: The analysed material was cDNA or gDNA that came from T cells, B-cell-depleted T cells, or PBMCs.

The CDR3 contains 14 residues. Germline lookup yields CDR1 MNHEY and CDR2 SVGAGI. V dropped 5 bases and J dropped 3; count of bases not matched to a gene: 4. Generated by immunoSEQ multiplex PCR, the TCRdb table keeps only in-frame clones and is missing some. This sample has roughly 140,000 clones, with roughly four fifths found just once. What was sequenced was peripheral blood. The clonotype originates from a woman of 80 years or more with acute or convalescent COVID-19. V usage is TRBV6-5 and J usage is TRBJ1-2, with 9 positions matching TRBD1. CDR3 coding DNA: TGTGCCAGCAGTAGACAGGGGGTCCACTATGGCTACACCTTC. Amino acids: CASSRQGVHYGYTF.